These 31 T cell receptor beta chains originate from one sample sequenced in a study of blood T cell repertoires in COVID-19. Clones were sequenced by immunoSEQ multiplex PCR, and TCRdb holds only the in-frame ones, with some missing. The sample has 200,000 to 250,000 clones, less than 85% seen once. Sequenced sample: peripheral blood. These receptors were taken from an elderly woman with acute or convalescent COVID-19.

The gene calls are TRBV27 and TRBJ1-2; D remains unclear. The V and J ends lost 5 bases and 4 bases respectively, with 14 bases between them. Looked up from germline, CDR1 is MNHEY and CDR2 is SMNVEV (reference sequence). The length of the CDR3 is 14 residues. The CDR3 DNA reads as TGTGCCAGCAGTCCCCGGGAGGGAGGCTATGGCTACACCTTC. Its protein is CASSPREGGYGYTF.

V and J are TRBV5-1 and TRBJ1-3; D uncertain. Trimming pared 4 bases from V and 4 bases from J, leaving 12 bases between. Germline V lookup: CDR1 SGHRS, CDR2 YFSETQ. The CDR3 is 14 residues long. In DNA form, the CDR3 reads TGCGCCAGCAGCGCGGAGAGACCGGGAAACACCATATATTTT. Translated: CASSAERPGNTIYF.

CDR3 bases: TGCGCCAGCAGTCAGTCAAGGGGCCGGAGGGAAGCTGAAGCTTTCTTT. As protein: CASSQSRGRREAEAFF. The chain links TRBV23-1 to TRBJ1-1; D may be TRBD1 (5 bases). TRBV23-1 is noted as an ORF with a role that remains uncertain. CDR3 size: 16 residues. V lost 3 bases, J lost 6 bases, and 20 bases lay in between.

The chain links TRBV27 to TRBJ1-1; maybe TRBD1 (5 bases). This CDR3 has 14 residues. Germline CDR1 reads MNHEY; CDR2 reads SMNVEV (reference sequence). Trimming removed 6 bases from V and 1 base from J, with 12 bases in between. CDR3 DNA: TGTGCCAGCAGCCCCCTGACAGAGAACACTGAAGCTTTCTTT. This encodes CASSPLTENTEAFF.

This chain joins TRBV19 and TRBJ1-4; 7 nucleotides line up with TRBD1. The CDR3 extends over 13 amino acids. The J segment lost 5 bases and the V segment lost 5 bases, leaving 2 bases of the junction unmatched. Looked up from germline, CDR1 is LNHDA and CDR2 is SQIVND (reference sequence). CDR3: CASSQDRNEKLFF. The CDR3 coding sequence is TGTGCCAGTAGTCAGGACAGGAATGAAAAACTGTTTTTT.

This rearrangement joins TRBV19 to TRBJ1-1; D is uncertain. V lost 4 bases and J 5 bases, leaving 14 bases between the germline ends. This CDR3 has 14 amino acids. Germline V CDR1 and CDR2: LNHDA, SQIVND (reference sequence). The CDR3 protein is CASSNASQSTEAFF. Written as DNA, the CDR3 is TGTGCCAGTAGTAATGCCTCACAATCTACTGAAGCTTTCTTT.

The V call is TRBV15, the J call TRBJ1-1; 7 nucleotides match TRBD1. V was clipped by 0 bases and J by 2 bases; unmatched bases: 12. The CDR3 consists of 18 residues. CDR1 LNHNV and CDR2 YYDKDF come from the germline V gene (reference sequence). Written as DNA, the CDR3 is TGTGCCACCAGCAGAGATCAGGGACAGACACTTTTTAACACTGAAGCTTTCTTT. It codes for CATSRDQGQTLFNTEAFF.

CDR3 nucleotides: TGTGCCACCAGTGATTCCGGGACTAGCGGGGGGGCTAGAGAGACCCAGTACTTC. It specifies CATSDSGTSGGARETQYF. This chain joins TRBV24-1 and TRBJ2-5, with 16 bases that match TRBD2. Germline assignment: CDR1 KGHDR and CDR2 SFDVKD. Trimming removed 2 bases from V and 4 bases from J; junction bases left unmatched: 6. This CDR3 comprises 18 residues.

J is TRBJ1-5 and V is TRBV19, with 8 bases matching TRBD1. The junction had 4 bases not matched to a gene; V was cut back by 7 bases and J by 5 bases. Germline CDR1 is LNHDA and CDR2 is SQIVND (reference sequence). This CDR3 spans 13 amino acids. CDR3 residues: CASMTGVDQPQHF. DNA of the CDR3: TGTGCCAGTATGACAGGGGTGGATCAGCCCCAGCATTTT.

This rearrangement joins TRBV6-6 to TRBJ1-2; 7 nucleotides agree with TRBD1. The CDR3 extends over 14 amino acids. J was trimmed by 6 bases and V by 0 bases; bases with no gene match: 4. From germline, CDR1 is MNHNY and CDR2 SVGAGI (reference sequence). CDR3 in amino acids: CASSYSGGLDGYTF. As DNA, the CDR3 is TGTGCCAGCAGTTACTCAGGGGGCTTGGATGGCTACACCTTC.

This sequence joins TRBV27 and TRBJ1-2; a weak D match, TRBD1 (6 bases). This CDR3 is 14 amino acids long. Deletions cut 6 bases from V and 1 base from J, with 12 bases between. Germline assignment: CDR1 MNHEY and CDR2 SMNVEV (reference sequence). This CDR3 is CASRASGVNYGYTF. In nucleotides, the CDR3 is TGTGCCAGCAGAGCTTCAGGGGTTAACTATGGCTACACCTTC.

V is TRBV6-5 and J is TRBJ1-2; D call uncertain. This CDR3 is 11 amino acids long. The germline gives CDR1 MNHEY, CDR2 SVGAGI. CDR3 in DNA: TGTGCTACCCGGCCGGGCTATGGCTACACCTTC. This gives the protein CATRPGYGYTF.

This chain joins TRBV3-1 (or the pseudogene TRBV3-2) and TRBJ1-2, with TRBD1 matching 8 bases. The trim removed 2 bases at V and 8 bases at J, leaving 1 base unmatched. There are 12 residues in the CDR3. Germline-derived CDR1 and CDR2 are LGHDT and YNNKEL (reference sequence). Here the CDR3 DNA reads TGTGCCAGCAGCCAATACAGGGGGGGCTACACCTTC. Translation: CASSQYRGGYTF.

The chain is built from TRBV7-9 and TRBJ1-2; TRBD1 matches at 8 bases. J lost 6 bases, V lost 5 bases, and 17 bases had no gene match. This CDR3 has 17 amino acids. Germline lookup yields CDR1 SEHNR and CDR2 FQNEAQ (reference sequence). For the CDR3, the DNA is TGTGCCAGCAGCCCCACTACAATCACCGACAGGGGCAATGGCTACACCTTC. Protein product: CASSPTTITDRGNGYTF.

The gene calls are TRBV10-1 and TRBJ2-7; TRBD2 might be the D (6 bases). Looked up from germline, CDR1 is WNHNN and CDR2 is SYGVQD (reference sequence). V gave up 6 bases and J gave up 0 bases, with 12 bases separating them. This CDR3 region has 14 residues. The CDR3 loop reads CASRGTDPSYEQYF. In nucleotides, the CDR3 is TGCGCCAGCAGGGGGACTGACCCCTCCTACGAGCAGTACTTC.

CDR3 in amino acids: CASSQDPRTSGGADTQYF. The CDR3 DNA sequence: TGTGCCAGCAGCCAAGATCCCCGGACTAGCGGGGGGGCAGATACGCAGTATTTT. The chain links TRBV3-1 (or the pseudogene TRBV3-2) to TRBJ2-3, with 15 bases lining up with TRBD2. Per germline, CDR1 LGHDT and CDR2 YNNKEL (reference sequence). J was trimmed by 4 bases and V by 0 bases; bases with no gene match: 5. The CDR3 contains 18 residues.

V gene TRBV2 combines with J gene TRBJ2-7; D possibly corresponds to TRBD2 (5 bases). The V end was cut by 2 bases, the J end by 10 bases, with 18 bases between. The CDR3 spans 14 residues. Germline loops: CDR1 SNHLY, CDR2 FYNNEI. The CDR3 region is CASSEIAPAAPQYF. As DNA, the CDR3 is TGTGCCAGCAGTGAAATTGCCCCAGCGGCTCCTCAGTACTTC.

This chain joins TRBV6-5 and TRBJ2-6; D uncertain. Germline assignment: CDR1 MNHEY and CDR2 SVGAGI. The V end lost 6 bases, the J end lost 0 bases, and 9 bases lay between the germline ends. This CDR3 has 15 amino acids. The CDR3 region has the DNA TGTGCCAGCAGCCCCCCTAGCTCTGGGGCCAACGTCCTGACTTTC. Residues: CASSPPSSGANVLTF.

The V call is TRBV7-2, the J call TRBJ2-7, with 10 bases matching TRBD2. Germline CDR1 reads SGHTA; CDR2 reads FQGNSA. The CDR3 contains 14 residues. The junction had 5 bases not matched to a gene; V was cut back by 7 bases and J by 2 bases. In nucleotides, the CDR3 is TGTGCCAGCATCCCTAGCGGGGGACCCTACGAGCAGTACTTC. It is translated as CASIPSGGPYEQYF.

The chain employs TRBV5-1 and TRBJ2-7; 9 bases agree with TRBD1. J was trimmed by 3 bases and V by 3 bases; bases with no gene match: 7. The length of the CDR3 is 15 residues. Germline loops: CDR1 SGHRS, CDR2 YFSETQ. Written as DNA, the CDR3 is TGCGCCAGCAGCTCCGGGGGGACAGGGAACTACGAGCAGTACTTC. Residues: CASSSGGTGNYEQYF.

In its sample, this clone was seen once. The chain employs TRBV7-3 and TRBJ2-3, with TRBD1 matching 7 bases. The CDR3 consists of 16 residues. The V segment lost 2 bases and the J segment 2 bases; nucleotides outside the gene matches: 7. CDR1 and CDR2 (germline): SGHTA, FQGTGA. CDR3 region: CASSLQGVGSTDTQYF. The CDR3 DNA follows: TGTGCCAGCAGCTTACAGGGGGTGGGATCCACAGATACGCAGTATTTT.

The chain joins TRBV4-1 to TRBJ2-2; D might be TRBD1 (5 bases). The ends were cut back, 1 base at V and 3 bases at J, with 6 bases in the middle. Per the germline V gene, CDR1 is MGHRA and CDR2 is YSYEKL. The CDR3 covers 14 residues. CDR3 sequence reads: CASSQGGYTGELFF. DNA of the CDR3: TGCGCCAGCAGCCAAGGGGGCTACACCGGGGAGCTGTTTTTT.

This chain joins TRBV7-6 and TRBJ1-1, with unresolved D. V was clipped by 7 bases and J by 0 bases, with 15 bases between them. Germline CDR1 and CDR2: SGHVS and FNYEAQ. The CDR3 spans 15 residues. The CDR3 loop is CASTRGRILNTEAFF. The CDR3 DNA is TGTGCCAGCACCCGAGGGAGGATATTGAACACTGAAGCTTTCTTT.

V is TRBV7-9 and J is TRBJ2-4; perhaps TRBD2 as D (5 bases). Germline V gene sequence: CDR1 SEHNR, CDR2 FQNEAQ (reference sequence). V lost 3 bases to trimming and J lost 5 bases, with 17 bases between them. The CDR3 runs to 16 residues. CDR3 sequence reads: CASSFRGWGAENIQYF. CDR3 nucleotide sequence: TGTGCCAGCAGCTTTAGAGGGTGGGGAGCAGAAAACATTCAGTACTTC.

V is TRBV5-6 and J is TRBJ1-2; no reliable D call. Trimming removed 0 bases from V and 6 bases from J, with 15 bases in between. Germline CDR1 SGHDT, CDR2 YYEEEE. This CDR3 comprises 15 residues. CDR3 loop: CASSLGILIVDGYTF. CDR3 nucleotide sequence: TGTGCCAGCAGCTTGGGTATCCTTATAGTGGATGGCTACACCTTC.

V usage is TRBV6-2 or TRBV6-3 and J usage is TRBJ1-1; D gene uncertain. Germline CDR1 reads MNHEY; CDR2 reads SVGEGT. The CDR3 totals 13 residues. V lost 4 bases and J lost 8, with 14 bases in between. CDR3 in DNA: TGTGCCAGCAGTTTCTTCGTTCAACAAGAAGCTTTCTTT. It encodes CASSFFVQQEAFF.

The chain combines TRBV2 with TRBJ1-5, with 7 bases fitting TRBD1. The trim removed 6 bases at V and 9 bases at J, leaving 14 bases unmatched. The CDR3 is 15 residues long. CDR1 SNHLY and CDR2 FYNNEI come from the germline V gene. This CDR3 is CASRIDRAGLGPQHF. The CDR3 DNA follows: TGTGCCAGCAGGATAGACAGGGCGGGGCTAGGGCCCCAGCATTTT.

This chain links TRBV6-1 with TRBJ2-3, with TRBD2 matching over 10 bases. CDR1 and CDR2 from the germline V gene are MNHNS and SASEGT. The CDR3 contains 16 residues. V lost 4 bases to trimming and J lost 4 bases; unmatched junction nucleotides: 8. The DNA for the CDR3 is TGTGCCAGCAGTGCTGGACTAGCGGCGACGTCAGATACGCAGTATTTT. Protein product: CASSAGLAATSDTQYF.

This clone was seen a single time. V and J are TRBV7-2 and TRBJ2-7; 10 nucleotides agree with TRBD2. CDR3 length equals 17 residues. Germline V gives CDR1 SGHTA, CDR2 FQGNSA. J was trimmed by 3 bases and V by 5 bases; bases with no gene match: 13. CDR3 region: CASSQQGSGGAFYEQYF. The CDR3, as DNA: TGTGCCAGCAGCCAGCAGGGGAGCGGGGGGGCCTTCTACGAGCAGTACTTC.

The chain recombines TRBV27 with TRBJ1-2; 7 bases line up with TRBD1. This CDR3 region has 15 residues. Germline assignment: CDR1 MNHEY and CDR2 SMNVEV (reference sequence). J lost 2 bases, V lost 2 bases, and 5 bases had no gene match. Here the CDR3 DNA reads TGTGCCAGCAGTTTAGATGGGGGACAGAACTATGGCTACACCTTC. Protein: CASSLDGGQNYGYTF.

This chain connects TRBV30 to TRBJ1-6, with TRBD1 as a possible D gene (5 bases). CDR1 and CDR2 (germline): GTSNPN, SVGIG (reference sequence). Trimming shortened V by 4 bases and J by 12 bases, and 16 bases separated the two germline ends. The CDR3 is 13 residues long. For the CDR3, the DNA is TGTGCCTGGAACTCCCAGGTGGGGGGACCCCTCCACTTT. This encodes CAWNSQVGGPLHF.